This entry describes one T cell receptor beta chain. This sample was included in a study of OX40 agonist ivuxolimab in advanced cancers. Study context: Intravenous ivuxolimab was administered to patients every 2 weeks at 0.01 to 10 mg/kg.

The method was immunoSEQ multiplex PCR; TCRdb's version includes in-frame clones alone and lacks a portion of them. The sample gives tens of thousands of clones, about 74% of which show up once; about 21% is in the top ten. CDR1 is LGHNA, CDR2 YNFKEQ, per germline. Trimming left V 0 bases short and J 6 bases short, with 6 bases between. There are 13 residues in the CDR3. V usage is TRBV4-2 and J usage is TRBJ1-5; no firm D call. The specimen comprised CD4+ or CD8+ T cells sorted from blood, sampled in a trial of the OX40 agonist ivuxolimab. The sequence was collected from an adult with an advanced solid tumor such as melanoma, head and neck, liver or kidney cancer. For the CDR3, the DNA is TGTGCCAGCAGCCAAGATTTGGGTCAGCCCCAGCATTTT. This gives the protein CASSQDLGQPQHF.